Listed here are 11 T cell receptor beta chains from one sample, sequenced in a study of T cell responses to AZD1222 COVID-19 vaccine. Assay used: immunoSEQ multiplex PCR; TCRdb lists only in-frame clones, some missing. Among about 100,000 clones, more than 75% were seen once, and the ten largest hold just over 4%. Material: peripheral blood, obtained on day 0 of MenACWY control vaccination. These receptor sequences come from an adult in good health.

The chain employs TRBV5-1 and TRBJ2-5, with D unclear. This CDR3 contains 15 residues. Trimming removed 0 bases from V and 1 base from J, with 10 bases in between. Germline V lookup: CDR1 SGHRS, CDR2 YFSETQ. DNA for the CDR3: TGCGCCAGCAGCTTGGCCCCGACAACCCAAGAGACCCAGTACTTC. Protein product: CASSLAPTTQETQYF.

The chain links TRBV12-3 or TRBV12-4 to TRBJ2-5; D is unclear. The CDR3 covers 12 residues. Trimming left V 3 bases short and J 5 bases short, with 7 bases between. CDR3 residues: CASSLRGETQYF. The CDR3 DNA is TGTGCCAGCAGTTTGCGTGGGGAGACCCAGTACTTC.

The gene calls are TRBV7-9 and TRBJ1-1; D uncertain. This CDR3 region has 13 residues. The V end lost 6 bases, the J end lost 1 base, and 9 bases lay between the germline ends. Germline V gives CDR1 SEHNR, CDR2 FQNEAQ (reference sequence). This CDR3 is CASRVGSNTEAFF. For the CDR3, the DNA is TGTGCCAGCAGGGTTGGATCGAACACTGAAGCTTTCTTT.

CDR3 protein: CASSPLQGDGFGEQFF. DNA of the CDR3: TGTGCCAGCTCACCACTACAGGGGGACGGTTTCGGTGAGCAGTTCTTC. This chain links TRBV18 with TRBJ2-1; 8 nucleotides line up with TRBD1. This CDR3 comprises 16 residues. J was trimmed by 9 bases and V by 1 base; bases with no gene match: 11. CDR1 is KGHSH and CDR2 is LQKENI in the germline V gene. The entire variable domain, with the rest obtained from reference TRBV18 and TRBJ2-1, is as follows: NAGVMQNPRHLVRRRGQEARLRCSPMKGHSHVYWYRQLPEEGLKFMVYLQKENIIDESGMPKERFSAEFPKEGPSILRIQQVVRGDSAAYFCASSPLQGDGFGEQFFGPGTRLTVL.

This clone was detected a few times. CDR3 nucleotides: TGTGCCAGCAGTTTGTCTTGGCAGGGCCAAGGCGAGCAGTACTTC. Protein product: CASSLSWQGQGEQYF. The rearrangement joins TRBV28 to TRBJ2-7; tentatively, D is TRBD1 (5 bases). Germline V gene sequence: CDR1 MDHEN, CDR2 SYDVKM. V was pared by 3 bases and J by 6 bases, with 18 bases between. This CDR3 has 15 residues.

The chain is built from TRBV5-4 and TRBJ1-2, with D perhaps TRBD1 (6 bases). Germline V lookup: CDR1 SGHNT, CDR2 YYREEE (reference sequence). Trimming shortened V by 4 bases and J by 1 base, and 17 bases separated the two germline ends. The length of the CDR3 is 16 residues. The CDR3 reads CASSQPWGPINYGYTF. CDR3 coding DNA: TGTGCCAGCAGCCAACCTTGGGGGCCCATTAACTATGGCTACACCTTC.

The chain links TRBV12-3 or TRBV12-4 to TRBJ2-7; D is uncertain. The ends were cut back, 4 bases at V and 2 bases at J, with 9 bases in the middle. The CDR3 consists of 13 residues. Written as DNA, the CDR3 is TGTGCCAGCAGTTACGGCCGAGCCTACGAGCAGTACTTC. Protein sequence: CASSYGRAYEQYF.

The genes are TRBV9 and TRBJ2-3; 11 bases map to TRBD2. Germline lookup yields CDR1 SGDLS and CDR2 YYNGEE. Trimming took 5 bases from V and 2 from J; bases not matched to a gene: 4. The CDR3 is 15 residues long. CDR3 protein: CASRPGLAVTDTQYF. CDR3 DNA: TGTGCCAGCAGGCCGGGACTAGCGGTCACAGATACGCAGTATTTT.

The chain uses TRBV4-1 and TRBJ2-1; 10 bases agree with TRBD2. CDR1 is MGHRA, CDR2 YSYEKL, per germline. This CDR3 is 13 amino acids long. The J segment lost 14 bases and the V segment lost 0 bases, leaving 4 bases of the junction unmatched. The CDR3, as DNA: TGCGCCAGCAGCCAAGATATCGGGACTAGCGAGTTCTTC. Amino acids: CASSQDIGTSEFF.

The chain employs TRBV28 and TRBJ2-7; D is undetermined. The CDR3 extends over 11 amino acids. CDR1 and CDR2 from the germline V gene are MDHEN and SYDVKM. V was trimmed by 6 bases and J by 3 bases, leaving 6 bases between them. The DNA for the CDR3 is TGTGCCAGCAGGCAGGACTACGAGCAGTACTTC. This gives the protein CASRQDYEQYF.

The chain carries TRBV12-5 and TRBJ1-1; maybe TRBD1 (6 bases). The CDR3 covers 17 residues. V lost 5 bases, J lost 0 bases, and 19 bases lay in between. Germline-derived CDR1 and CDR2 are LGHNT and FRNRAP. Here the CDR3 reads CASGLAPRGGMNTEAFF. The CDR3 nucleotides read TGTGCTAGTGGTCTGGCCCCCAGGGGAGGGATGAACACTGAAGCTTTCTTT.